Presented here are 3 T cell receptor beta chains from one specimen sequenced in a study of cytomegalovirus exposure and HLA in healthy donors. PCR involved 60 Vbeta and 13 Jbeta primers. Repertoires were generated with immunoSEQ multiplex PCR, while TCRdb's copy carries only in-frame clones and drops some. Of about 160,000 clones detected, approximately 88% appear once; the ten largest clones hold approximately 1.2%. Sequenced material: PBMCs. The origin of the receptors is a boy aged 2-15 years in good health and CMV-seronegative.

The genes are TRBV6-6 and TRBJ1-5, with no clear D. The CDR3 sequence is 15 residues long. V dropped 3 bases and J dropped 0 bases, with 9 bases sitting between them. Germline assignment: CDR1 MNHNY and CDR2 SVGAGI (reference sequence). CDR3 nucleotide sequence: TGTGCCAGCAGTTATCCAGGTAATAGCAATCAGCCCCAGCATTTT. The encoded protein is CASSYPGNSNQPQHF.

Only a few counts were recorded for this clone. This chain connects TRBV9 to TRBJ2-1, with D possibly TRBD2 on 5 matching bases. In germline, CDR1 is SGDLS, CDR2 YYNGEE. The CDR3 is 16 amino acids. Trimming took 0 bases from V and 6 from J, leaving 16 bases between them. The CDR3, as DNA: TGTGCCAGCAGCGTAGAGTTATCGGGGAAGGGCAATGAGCAGTTCTTC. Translating it yields CASSVELSGKGNEQFF.

The chain combines TRBV27 with TRBJ1-6; D possibly corresponds to TRBD1 (6 bases). CDR1 and CDR2 (germline): MNHEY, SMNVEV (reference sequence). The CDR3 extends over 14 amino acids. V was clipped by 10 bases and J by 2 bases, with 12 bases between them. CDR3 nucleotides: TGTGCCACCTCGGACAGTCCCTATAATTCACCCCTCCACTTT. It specifies CATSDSPYNSPLHF.